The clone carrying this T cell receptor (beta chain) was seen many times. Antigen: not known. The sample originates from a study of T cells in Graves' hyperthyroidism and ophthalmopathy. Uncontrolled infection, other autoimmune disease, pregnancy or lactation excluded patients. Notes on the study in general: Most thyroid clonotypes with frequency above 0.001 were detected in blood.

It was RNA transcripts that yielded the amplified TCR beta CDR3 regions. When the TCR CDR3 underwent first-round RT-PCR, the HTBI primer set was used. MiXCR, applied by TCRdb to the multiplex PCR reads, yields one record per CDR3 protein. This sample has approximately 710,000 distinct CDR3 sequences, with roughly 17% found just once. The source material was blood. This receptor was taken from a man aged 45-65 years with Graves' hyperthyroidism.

The DNA of the CDR3 is TGTGCCAGCTCACCACCGACGGGTGAGAGTAGTCAGTTCTTC. It is translated as CASSPPTGESSQFF. The chain carries TRBV18 and TRBJ2-1; D is uncertain. V was cut by 0 bases and J by 13 bases, with 16 bases left in between. The CDR3 is made up of 14 amino acids. In germline, CDR1 is KGHSH, CDR2 LQKENI.